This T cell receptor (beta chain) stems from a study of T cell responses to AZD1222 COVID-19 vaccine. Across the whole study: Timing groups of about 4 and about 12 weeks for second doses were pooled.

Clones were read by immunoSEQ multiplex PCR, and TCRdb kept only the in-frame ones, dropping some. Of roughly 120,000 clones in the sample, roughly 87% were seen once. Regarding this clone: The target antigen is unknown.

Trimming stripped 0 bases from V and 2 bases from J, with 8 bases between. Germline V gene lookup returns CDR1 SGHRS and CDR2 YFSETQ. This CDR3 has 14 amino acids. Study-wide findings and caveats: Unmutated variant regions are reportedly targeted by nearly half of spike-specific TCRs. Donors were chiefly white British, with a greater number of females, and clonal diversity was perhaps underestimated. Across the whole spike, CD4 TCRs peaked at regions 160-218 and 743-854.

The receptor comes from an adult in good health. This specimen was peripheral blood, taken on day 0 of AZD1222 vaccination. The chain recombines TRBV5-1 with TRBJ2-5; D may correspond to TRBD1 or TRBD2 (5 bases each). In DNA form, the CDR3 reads TGCGCCAGCAGCTTGGTGGGGGTACAAGAGACCCAGTACTTC. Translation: CASSLVGVQETQYF.